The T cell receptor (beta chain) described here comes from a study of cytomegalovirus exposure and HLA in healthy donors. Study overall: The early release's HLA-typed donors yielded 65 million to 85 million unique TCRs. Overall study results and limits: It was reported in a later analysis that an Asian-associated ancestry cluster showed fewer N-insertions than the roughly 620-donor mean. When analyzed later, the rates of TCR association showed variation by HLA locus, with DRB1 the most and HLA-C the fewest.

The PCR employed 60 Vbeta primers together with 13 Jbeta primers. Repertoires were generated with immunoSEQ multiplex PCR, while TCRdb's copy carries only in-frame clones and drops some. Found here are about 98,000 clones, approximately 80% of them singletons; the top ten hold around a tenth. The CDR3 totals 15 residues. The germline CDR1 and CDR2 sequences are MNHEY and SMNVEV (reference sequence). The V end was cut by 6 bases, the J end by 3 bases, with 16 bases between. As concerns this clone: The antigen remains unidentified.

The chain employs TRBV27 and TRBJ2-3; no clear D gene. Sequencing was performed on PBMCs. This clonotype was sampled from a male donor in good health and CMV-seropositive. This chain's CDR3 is CASRPLMSWTDTQYF. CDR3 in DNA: TGTGCCAGCAGACCGCTTATGAGTTGGACAGATACGCAGTATTTT.